Listed below are T cell receptor beta chains from one sample, sequenced in a study of OX40 agonist ivuxolimab in advanced cancers. Generated by immunoSEQ multiplex PCR, the TCRdb table keeps only in-frame clones and is missing some. This repertoire shows tens of thousands of clones, nearly 90% found once; its top ten account for around 12%. This specimen consisted of CD4+ or CD8+ T cells sorted from blood, obtained in a trial of the OX40 agonist ivuxolimab. The receptor source for this set is an adult with an advanced solid tumor such as melanoma, head and neck, liver or kidney cancer. The CDR3 runs from the conserved cysteine through the conserved F or W. A D gene is named only where the DNA matches it firmly. Some rows have no size entry. The others give once, few or many, or a class for an expanded clone.

d_call: NA; v_call: TRBV19; cdr3_length: 16; j_call: TRBJ2-7; clone_size: NA; cdr3_nt: TGTGCCAGTACTCCCTCCGGGGTAGCGGCCTTTTATGAGCAGTACTTC; cdr3_aa: CASTPSGVAAFYEQYF
d_call: TRBD1; v_call: TRBV29-1; cdr3_length: 17; j_call: TRBJ2-3; clone_size: NA; cdr3_nt: TGCAGCGTTGCCGGGGGACAGGGGGCGCGAACCACAGATACGCAGTATTTT; cdr3_aa: CSVAGGQGARTTDTQYF
d_call: NA; v_call: TRBV28; cdr3_length: 13; j_call: TRBJ2-7; clone_size: NA; cdr3_nt: TGTGCCAGCAGCTTAGGAGGGTCCTACGAGCAGTACTTC; cdr3_aa: CASSLGGSYEQYF
d_call: NA; v_call: TRBV4-1; cdr3_length: 15; j_call: TRBJ2-7; clone_size: once; cdr3_nt: TGCGCCAGCAGCCAAGTCCACAGCGGTCTCTACGAGCAGTACTTC; cdr3_aa: CASSQVHSGLYEQYF
d_call: TRBD1; v_call: TRBV6-1; cdr3_length: 16; j_call: TRBJ2-3; clone_size: NA; cdr3_nt: TGTGCCAGCAGCGAAAATCATGGGACAGGGGTGGATACGCAGTATTTT; cdr3_aa: CASSENHGTGVDTQYF
d_call: NA; v_call: TRBV27; cdr3_length: 9; j_call: TRBJ2-3; clone_size: few; cdr3_nt: TGCGCGAGTGGGAACACGCAGTATTTT; cdr3_aa: CASGNTQYF
d_call: NA; v_call: TRBV9; cdr3_length: 16; j_call: TRBJ2-7; clone_size: NA; cdr3_nt: TGTGCCAGCAGCCCCGGGGTCCTAGCCGACTCCTACGAGCAGTACTTC; cdr3_aa: CASSPGVLADSYEQYF
d_call: TRBD1; v_call: TRBV29-1; cdr3_length: 13; j_call: TRBJ2-7; clone_size: NA; cdr3_nt: TGCAGCGTTGTAGGGACAGCACGATACGAGCAGTACTTC; cdr3_aa: CSVVGTARYEQYF
d_call: TRBD2; v_call: TRBV27; cdr3_length: 17; j_call: TRBJ2-3; clone_size: NA; cdr3_nt: TGTGCCAGCAGTTTATCATTAGCGGGGGGCTCCACAGATACGCAGTATTTT; cdr3_aa: CASSLSLAGGSTDTQYF
d_call: NA; v_call: TRBV6-6; cdr3_length: 16; j_call: TRBJ2-7; clone_size: once; cdr3_nt: TGTGCCAGCACCGGTTCACTTGGGGGGCACTCCTACGAGCAGTACTTC; cdr3_aa: CASTGSLGGHSYEQYF
d_call: TRBD1; v_call: TRBV19; cdr3_length: 13; j_call: TRBJ1-2; clone_size: NA; cdr3_nt: TGTGCCACCCAGACAGGGAATGGCTTTGGCTACACCTTC; cdr3_aa: CATQTGNGFGYTF
d_call: NA; v_call: TRBV19; cdr3_length: 14; j_call: TRBJ1-2; clone_size: NA; cdr3_nt: TGTGCCAGTAGAACCTTCGGGGGGTTGGACGGCTACACCTTC; cdr3_aa: CASRTFGGLDGYTF
d_call: TRBD1; v_call: TRBV2; cdr3_length: 13; j_call: TRBJ2-7; clone_size: NA; cdr3_nt: TGTGCCAGCAGTGGGACAGGGGGCTACGAGCAGTACTTC; cdr3_aa: CASSGTGGYEQYF
d_call: NA; v_call: TRBV5-4; cdr3_length: 14; j_call: TRBJ1-1; clone_size: NA; cdr3_nt: TGTGCCAGCAGCTACTCCGGAACGAACACTGAAGCTTTCTTT; cdr3_aa: CASSYSGTNTEAFF
d_call: TRBD2; v_call: TRBV27; cdr3_length: 15; j_call: TRBJ2-7; clone_size: NA; cdr3_nt: TGTGCCAGCAGTTTGGGAAGCGGGAGTAACTACGAGCAGTACTTC; cdr3_aa: CASSLGSGSNYEQYF
d_call: NA; v_call: TRBV5-1; cdr3_length: 13; j_call: TRBJ2-7; clone_size: NA; cdr3_nt: TGCGCCAGCAGCTTGGGGGTGCTATACGAGCAGTACTTC; cdr3_aa: CASSLGVLYEQYF
d_call: TRBD1; v_call: TRBV19; cdr3_length: 15; j_call: TRBJ1-5; clone_size: NA; cdr3_nt: TGTGCCAGTAGTAACCAGGGGGGTGGCAATCAGCCCCAGCATTTT; cdr3_aa: CASSNQGGGNQPQHF
d_call: TRBD1; v_call: TRBV7-9; cdr3_length: 16; j_call: TRBJ2-7; clone_size: NA; cdr3_nt: TGTGCCAGCAGCTTACGCGGACAGGGCCCACTCCACGAGCAGTACTTC; cdr3_aa: CASSLRGQGPLHEQYF
d_call: TRBD1; v_call: TRBV19; cdr3_length: 13; j_call: TRBJ1-2; clone_size: NA; cdr3_nt: TGTGCCAGTATGGGAGAGACAGGGGATGGCTACACCTTC; cdr3_aa: CASMGETGDGYTF
d_call: NA; v_call: TRBV28; cdr3_length: 11; j_call: TRBJ1-3; clone_size: few; cdr3_nt: TGTGCCAGCACCAGTGGAAACACCATATATTTT; cdr3_aa: CASTSGNTIYF
d_call: NA; v_call: TRBV9; cdr3_length: 13; j_call: TRBJ2-1; clone_size: NA; cdr3_nt: TGTGCCAGCAGCGTTTGGGGAAACAATGAGCAGTTCTTC; cdr3_aa: CASSVWGNNEQFF
d_call: TRBD1; v_call: TRBV7-8; cdr3_length: 14; j_call: TRBJ2-7; clone_size: NA; cdr3_nt: TGTGCCAGCAGCCCGAGGACAGGACCGGTCGAGCAGTACTTC; cdr3_aa: CASSPRTGPVEQYF
d_call: NA; v_call: TRBV7-9; cdr3_length: 13; j_call: TRBJ2-3; clone_size: NA; cdr3_nt: TGTGCCAGCAGCGGAGTCAGCACAGATACGCAGTATTTT; cdr3_aa: CASSGVSTDTQYF
d_call: NA; v_call: TRBV7-3; cdr3_length: 14; j_call: TRBJ2-2; clone_size: once; cdr3_nt: TGTGCCAGCAGCTTAGACAGCTCCGGAGGGGAGCTGTTTTTT; cdr3_aa: CASSLDSSGGELFF